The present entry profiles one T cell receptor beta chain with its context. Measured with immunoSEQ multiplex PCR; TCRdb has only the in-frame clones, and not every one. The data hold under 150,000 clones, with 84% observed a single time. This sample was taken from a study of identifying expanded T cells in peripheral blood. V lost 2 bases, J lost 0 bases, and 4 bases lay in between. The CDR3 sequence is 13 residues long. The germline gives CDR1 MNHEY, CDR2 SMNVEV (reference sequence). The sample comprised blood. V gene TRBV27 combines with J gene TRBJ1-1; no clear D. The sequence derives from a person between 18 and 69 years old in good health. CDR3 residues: CASSLVMNTEAFF. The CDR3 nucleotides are TGTGCCAGCAGTTTAGTTATGAACACTGAAGCTTTCTTT.